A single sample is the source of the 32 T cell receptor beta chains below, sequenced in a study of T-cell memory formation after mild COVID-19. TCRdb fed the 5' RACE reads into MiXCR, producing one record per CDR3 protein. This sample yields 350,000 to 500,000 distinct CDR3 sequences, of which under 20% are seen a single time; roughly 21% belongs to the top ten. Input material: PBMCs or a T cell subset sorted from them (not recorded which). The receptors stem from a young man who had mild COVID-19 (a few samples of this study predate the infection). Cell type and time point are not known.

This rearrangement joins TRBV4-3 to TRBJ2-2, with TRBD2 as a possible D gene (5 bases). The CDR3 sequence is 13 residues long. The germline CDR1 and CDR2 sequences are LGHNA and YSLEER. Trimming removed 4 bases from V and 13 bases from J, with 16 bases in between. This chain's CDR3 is CASSPSRGRGLFF. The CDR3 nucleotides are TGCGCCAGCAGCCCGTCCCGGGGTCGAGGGCTGTTTTTT.

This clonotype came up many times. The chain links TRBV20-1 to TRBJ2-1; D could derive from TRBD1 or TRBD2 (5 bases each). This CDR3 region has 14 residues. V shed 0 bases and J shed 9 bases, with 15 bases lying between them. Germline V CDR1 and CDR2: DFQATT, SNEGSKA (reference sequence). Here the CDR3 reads CSARDLSGTGEQFF. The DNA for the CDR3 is TGCAGTGCTAGAGATCTGTCCGGGACGGGTGAGCAGTTCTTC.

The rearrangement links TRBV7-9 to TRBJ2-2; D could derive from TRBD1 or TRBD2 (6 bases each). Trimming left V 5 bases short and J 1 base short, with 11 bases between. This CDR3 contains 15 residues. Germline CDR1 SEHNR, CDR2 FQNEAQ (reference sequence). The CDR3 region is CASSPGAVNTGELFF. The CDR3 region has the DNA TGTGCCAGCAGCCCGGGGGCGGTGAACACCGGGGAGCTGTTTTTT.

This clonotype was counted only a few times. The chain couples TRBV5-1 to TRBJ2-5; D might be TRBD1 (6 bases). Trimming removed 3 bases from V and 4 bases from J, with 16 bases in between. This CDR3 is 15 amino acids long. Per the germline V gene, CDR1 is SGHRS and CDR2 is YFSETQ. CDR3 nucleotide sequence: TGCGCCAGCAGCTCCTATGTACAGGGTGGAGAGACCCAGTACTTC. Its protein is CASSSYVQGGETQYF.

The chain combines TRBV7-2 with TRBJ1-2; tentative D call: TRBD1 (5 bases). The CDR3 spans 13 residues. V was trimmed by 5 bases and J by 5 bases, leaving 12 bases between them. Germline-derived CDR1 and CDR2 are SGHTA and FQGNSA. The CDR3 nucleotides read TGTGCCAGCAGCATCGGGGGGGGTTATGGCTACACCTTC. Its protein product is CASSIGGGYGYTF.

The CDR3 protein is CASSFGPAYNEQFF. DNA of the CDR3: TGCGCCAGCAGCTTCGGGCCCGCGTACAATGAGCAGTTCTTC. The chain recombines TRBV5-1 with TRBJ2-1; unclear D gene. V was clipped by 2 bases and J by 4 bases, with 10 bases between them. The CDR3 runs 14 residues. Germline-derived CDR1 and CDR2 are SGHRS and YFSETQ.

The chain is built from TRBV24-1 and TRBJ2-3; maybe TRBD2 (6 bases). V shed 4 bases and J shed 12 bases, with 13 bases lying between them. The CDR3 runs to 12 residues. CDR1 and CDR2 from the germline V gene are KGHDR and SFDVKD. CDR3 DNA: TGTGCCACCAGTGAGCGTCGGGGGAATCAGTATTTT. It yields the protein CATSERRGNQYF.

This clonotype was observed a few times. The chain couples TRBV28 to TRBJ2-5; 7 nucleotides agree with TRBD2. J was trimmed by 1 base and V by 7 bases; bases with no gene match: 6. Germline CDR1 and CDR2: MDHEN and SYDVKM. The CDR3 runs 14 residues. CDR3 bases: TGTGCCAGCACCCCGCCGGGAGGCCAAGAGACCCAGTACTTC. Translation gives CASTPPGGQETQYF.

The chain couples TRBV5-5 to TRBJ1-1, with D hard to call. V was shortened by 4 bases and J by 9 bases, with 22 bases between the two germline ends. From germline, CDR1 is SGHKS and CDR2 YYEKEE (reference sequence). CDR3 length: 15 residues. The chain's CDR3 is CASSAAKEAMGKAFF. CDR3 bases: TGTGCCAGCAGCGCAGCTAAGGAGGCGATGGGGAAAGCTTTCTTT. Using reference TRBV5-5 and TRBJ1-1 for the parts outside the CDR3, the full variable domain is DAGVTQSPTHLIKTRGQQVTLRCSPISGHKSVSWYQQVLGQGPQFIFQYYEKEERGRGNFPDRFSARQFPNYSSELNVNALLLGDSALYLCASSAAKEAMGKAFFGQGTRLTVV.

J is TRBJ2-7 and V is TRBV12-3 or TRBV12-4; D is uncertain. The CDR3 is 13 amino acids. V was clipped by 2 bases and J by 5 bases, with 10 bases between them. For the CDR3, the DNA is TGTGCCAGCAGTTTACGGGCAGCCAACGAGCAGTACGTC. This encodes CASSLRAANEQYV.

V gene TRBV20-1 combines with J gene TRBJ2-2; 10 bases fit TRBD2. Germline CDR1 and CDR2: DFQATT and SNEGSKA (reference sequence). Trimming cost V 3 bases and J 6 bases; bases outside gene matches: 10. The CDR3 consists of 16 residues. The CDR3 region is CSARGSGGAEAGELFF. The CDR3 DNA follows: TGCAGTGCTAGGGGCAGCGGGGGGGCCGAGGCCGGGGAGCTGTTTTTT.

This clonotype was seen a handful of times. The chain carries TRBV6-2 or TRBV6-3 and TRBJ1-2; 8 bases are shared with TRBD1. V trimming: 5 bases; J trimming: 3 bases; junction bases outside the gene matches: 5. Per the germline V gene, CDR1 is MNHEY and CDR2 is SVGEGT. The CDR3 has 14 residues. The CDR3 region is CASSSAGGYYGYTF. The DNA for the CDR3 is TGTGCCAGCAGTAGCGCAGGGGGCTACTATGGCTACACCTTC.

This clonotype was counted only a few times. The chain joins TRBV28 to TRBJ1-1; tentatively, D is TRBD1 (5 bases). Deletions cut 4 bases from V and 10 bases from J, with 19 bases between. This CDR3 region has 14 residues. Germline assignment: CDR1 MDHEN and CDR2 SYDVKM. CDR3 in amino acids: CASSSGTAILVAFF. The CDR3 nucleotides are TGTGCCAGCAGTTCGGGGACCGCGATTCTGGTAGCTTTCTTT.

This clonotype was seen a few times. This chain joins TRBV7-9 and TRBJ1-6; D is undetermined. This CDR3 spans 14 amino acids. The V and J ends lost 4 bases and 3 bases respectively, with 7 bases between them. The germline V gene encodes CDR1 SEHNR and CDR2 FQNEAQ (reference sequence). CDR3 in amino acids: CASSSLGYNSPLHF. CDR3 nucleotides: TGTGCCAGCAGCTCCCTCGGCTATAATTCACCCCTCCACTTT.

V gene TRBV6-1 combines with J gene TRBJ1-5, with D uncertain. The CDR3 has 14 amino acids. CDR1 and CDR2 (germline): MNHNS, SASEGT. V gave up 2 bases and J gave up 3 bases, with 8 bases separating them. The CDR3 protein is CASSEWGDNQPQHF. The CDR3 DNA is TGTGCCAGCAGTGAATGGGGAGACAATCAGCCCCAGCATTTT.

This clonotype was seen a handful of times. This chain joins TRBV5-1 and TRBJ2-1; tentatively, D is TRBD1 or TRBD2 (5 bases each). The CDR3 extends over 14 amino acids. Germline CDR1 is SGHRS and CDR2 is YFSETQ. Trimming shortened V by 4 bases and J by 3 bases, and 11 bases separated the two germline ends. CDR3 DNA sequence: TGCGCCAGCAGCCCCGGGGCGGACTACAATGAGCAGTTCTTC. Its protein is CASSPGADYNEQFF.

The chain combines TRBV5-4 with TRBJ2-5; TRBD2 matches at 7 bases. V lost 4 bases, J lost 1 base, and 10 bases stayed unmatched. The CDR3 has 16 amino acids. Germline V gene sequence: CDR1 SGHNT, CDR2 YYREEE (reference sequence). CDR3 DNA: TGTGCCAGCAGCCCTGAGCCCGGGACTACCCAAGAGACCCAGTACTTC. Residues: CASSPEPGTTQETQYF. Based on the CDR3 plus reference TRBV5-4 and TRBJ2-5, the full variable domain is ETGVTQSPTHLIKTRGQQVTLRCSSQSGHNTVSWYQQALGQGPQFIFQYYREEENGRGNFPPRFSGLQFPNYSSELNVNALELDDSALYLCASSPEPGTTQETQYFGPGTRLLVL.

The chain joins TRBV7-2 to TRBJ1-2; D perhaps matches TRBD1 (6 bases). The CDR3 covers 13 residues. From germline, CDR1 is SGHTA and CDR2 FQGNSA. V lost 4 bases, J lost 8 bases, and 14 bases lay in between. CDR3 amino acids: CASSSDATGGYTF. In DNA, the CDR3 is TGTGCCAGCAGCTCAGACGCTACAGGGGGCTACACCTTC.

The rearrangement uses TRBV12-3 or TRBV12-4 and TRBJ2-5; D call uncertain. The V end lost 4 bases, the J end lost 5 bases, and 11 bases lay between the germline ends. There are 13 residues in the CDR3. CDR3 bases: TGTGCCAGCAGTTCCCCCTCCCGGGAGACCCAGTACTTC. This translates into CASSSPSRETQYF.

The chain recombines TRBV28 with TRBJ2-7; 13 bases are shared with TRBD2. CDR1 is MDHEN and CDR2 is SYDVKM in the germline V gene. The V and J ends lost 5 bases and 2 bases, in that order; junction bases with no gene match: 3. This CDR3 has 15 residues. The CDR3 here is CASSPGTSGAYEQYV. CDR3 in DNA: TGTGCCAGCAGTCCCGGGACTAGCGGGGCCTACGAGCAGTACGTC.

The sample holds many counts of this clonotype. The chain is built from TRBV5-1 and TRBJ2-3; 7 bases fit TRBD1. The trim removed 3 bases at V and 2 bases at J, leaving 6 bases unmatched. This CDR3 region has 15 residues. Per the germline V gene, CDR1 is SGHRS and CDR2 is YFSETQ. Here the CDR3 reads CASSSRGWATDTQYF. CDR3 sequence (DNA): TGCGCCAGCAGCTCCAGGGGGTGGGCCACAGATACGCAGTATTTT.

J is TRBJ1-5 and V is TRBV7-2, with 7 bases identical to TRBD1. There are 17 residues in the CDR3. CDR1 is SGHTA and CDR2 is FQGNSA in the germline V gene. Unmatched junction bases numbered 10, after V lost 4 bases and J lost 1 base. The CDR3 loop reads CASSSRTGPGSNQPQHF. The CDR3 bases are TGTGCCAGCAGCTCTCGGACAGGCCCGGGGAGCAATCAGCCCCAGCATTTT. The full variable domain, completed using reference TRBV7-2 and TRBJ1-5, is GAGVSQSPSNKVTEKGKDVELRCDPISGHTALYWYRQSLGQGLEFLIYFQGNSAPDKSGLPSDRFSAERTGGSVSTLTIQRTQQEDSAVYLCASSSRTGPGSNQPQHFGDGTRLSIL.

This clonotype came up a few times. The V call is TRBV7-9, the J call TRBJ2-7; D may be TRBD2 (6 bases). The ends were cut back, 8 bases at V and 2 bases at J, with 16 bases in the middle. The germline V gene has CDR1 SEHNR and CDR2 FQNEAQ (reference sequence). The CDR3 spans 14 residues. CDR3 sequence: CASPPRGKAYEQYV. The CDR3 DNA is TGTGCCAGCCCCCCCCGGGGGAAAGCCTACGAGCAGTACGTC.

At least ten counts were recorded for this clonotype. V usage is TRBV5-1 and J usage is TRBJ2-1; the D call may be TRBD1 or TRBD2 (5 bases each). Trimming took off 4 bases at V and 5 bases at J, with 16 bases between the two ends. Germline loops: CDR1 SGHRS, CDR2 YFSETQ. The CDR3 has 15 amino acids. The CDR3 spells CASSPSPGTHNEQFF. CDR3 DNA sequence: TGCGCCAGCAGCCCTAGCCCCGGGACCCACAATGAGCAGTTCTTC.

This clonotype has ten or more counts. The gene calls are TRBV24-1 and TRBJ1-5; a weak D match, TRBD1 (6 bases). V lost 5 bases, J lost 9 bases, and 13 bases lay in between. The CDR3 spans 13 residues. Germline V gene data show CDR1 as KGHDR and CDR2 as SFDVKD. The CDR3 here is CATSGIRGWPQHF. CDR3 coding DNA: TGTGCCACCAGTGGAATCAGGGGTTGGCCCCAGCATTTT.

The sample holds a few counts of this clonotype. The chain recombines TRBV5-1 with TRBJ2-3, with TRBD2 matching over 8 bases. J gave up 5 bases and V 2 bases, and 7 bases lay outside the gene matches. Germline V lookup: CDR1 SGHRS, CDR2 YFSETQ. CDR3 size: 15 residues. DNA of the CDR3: TGCGCCAGCAGCTTCGGGGGGGCCTCAGGAGATACGCAGTATTTT. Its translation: CASSFGGASGDTQYF.

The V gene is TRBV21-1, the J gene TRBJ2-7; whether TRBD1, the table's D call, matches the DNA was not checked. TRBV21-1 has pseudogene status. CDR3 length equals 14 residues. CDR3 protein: CASSKAGQFYEQYV. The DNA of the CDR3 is TGTGCCAGCAGCAAAGCCGGACAGTTCTACGAGCAGTACGTA.

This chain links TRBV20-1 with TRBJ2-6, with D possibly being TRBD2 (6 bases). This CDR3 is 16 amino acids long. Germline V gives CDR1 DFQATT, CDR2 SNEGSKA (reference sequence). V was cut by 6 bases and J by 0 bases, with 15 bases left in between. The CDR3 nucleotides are TGCAGTGCCCCCGCTCAGGGAGGCTCTGGGGCCAACGTCCTGACTTTC. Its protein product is CSAPAQGGSGANVLTF.

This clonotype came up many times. CDR3 sequence: CASSQDLSVGSDTQYF. The CDR3 DNA reads TGCGCCAGCAGCCAAGATCTATCCGTTGGGAGTGATACGCAGTATTTT. The rearrangement uses TRBV4-3 and TRBJ2-3; D might be TRBD2 (5 bases). V lost 0 bases to trimming and J lost 6 bases, with 16 bases between them. CDR3 length: 16 residues. Germline-derived CDR1 and CDR2 are LGHNA and YSLEER.

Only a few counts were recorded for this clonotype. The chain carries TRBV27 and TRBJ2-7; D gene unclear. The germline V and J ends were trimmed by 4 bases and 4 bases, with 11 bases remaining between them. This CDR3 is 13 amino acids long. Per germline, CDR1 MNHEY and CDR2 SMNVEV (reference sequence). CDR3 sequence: CASSSSEAYEQYF. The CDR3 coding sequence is TGTGCCAGCAGTTCCAGCGAGGCGTACGAGCAGTACTTC.

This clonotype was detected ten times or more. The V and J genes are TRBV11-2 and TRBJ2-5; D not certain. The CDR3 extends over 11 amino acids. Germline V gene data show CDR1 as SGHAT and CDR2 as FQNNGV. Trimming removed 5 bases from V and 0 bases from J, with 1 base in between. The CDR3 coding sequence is TGTGCCAGCAGCGACCAAGAGACCCAGTACTTC. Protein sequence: CASSDQETQYF.

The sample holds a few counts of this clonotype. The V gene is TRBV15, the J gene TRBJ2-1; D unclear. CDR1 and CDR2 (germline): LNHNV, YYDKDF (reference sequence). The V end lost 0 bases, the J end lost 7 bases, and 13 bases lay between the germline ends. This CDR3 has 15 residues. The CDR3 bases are TGTGCCACCAGCAGAGATAAAGCCCAATTTAATGAGCAGTTCTTC. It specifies CATSRDKAQFNEQFF.